This entry concerns a single TCR beta chain. The data were taken from a study of neoadjuvant anti-PD-1 for oral cavity cancer. Study at large: Nivolumab at 3 mg/kg was mostly given biweekly, three to four doses, pre-surgery. Around day 43, patients without progression received a fourth nivolumab dose before surgery.

As to time point: after neoadjuvant nivolumab, at surgical resection. The CDR3 loop spans 14 amino acids. The V end lost 6 bases, the J end lost 0 bases, and 11 bases lay between the germline ends. Germline values: CDR1 MNHNY, CDR2 SVGAGI (reference sequence). Using immunoSEQ multiplex PCR, the repertoire was profiled, and TCRdb retains in-frame clones only, with some absent. Counted here are 25,000 or so clones, 27% occurring once; the ten biggest clones make up around 17%. The chain uses TRBV6-6 and TRBJ1-2; D may be TRBD1 (6 bases). This sample comprised tumor tissue, obtained after nivolumab (anti-PD-1) treatment. The TCR was taken from a person aged 35 to 85 with oral cavity squamous cell carcinoma. The CDR3 nucleotides read TGTGCCAGCAGCGACAGGCCATCTAACTATGGCTACACCTTC. As protein: CASSDRPSNYGYTF.